The next 27 T cell receptor beta chains were all read from a single sample in a study of cytomegalovirus exposure and HLA in healthy donors. It was with 60 Vbeta and 13 Jbeta primers that the PCR ran. TCRdb keeps only in-frame clones here, not all; method: immunoSEQ multiplex PCR. Of roughly 99,000 clones listed, about 74% were seen once; the top ten hold 1.8%. Sequencing was carried out using PBMCs. The receptors come from a male donor in good health and CMV-seronegative.

This CDR3 is CASSLDRASQPQHF. The CDR3, as DNA: TGTGCCAGCAGTTTAGACAGGGCAAGTCAGCCCCAGCATTTT. This chain links TRBV6-5 with TRBJ1-5; 7 nucleotides match TRBD1. V dropped 4 bases and J dropped 6; count of bases not matched to a gene: 6. The CDR3 runs 14 residues. Germline lookup yields CDR1 MNHEY and CDR2 SVGAGI.

This rearrangement joins TRBV19 to TRBJ2-2; 10 positions match TRBD1. The germline CDR1 and CDR2 sequences are LNHDA and SQIVND (reference sequence). The CDR3 length is 15 residues. Trimming at V came to 5 bases and at J to 3 bases, leaving 3 bases not matched to a gene. The CDR3 bases are TGTGCCAGTAGTGCAGGGACAGGGGACACCGGGGAGCTGTTTTTT. Translated: CASSAGTGDTGELFF.

The sample holds one count of this clone. Here the CDR3 DNA reads TGTGCCAGCAGCTTGGACGGCAGGTGGGCTGAAAAACTGTTTTTT. This codes for CASSLDGRWAEKLFF. The chain is built from TRBV5-8 and TRBJ1-4; D is ambiguous. Germline CDR1 reads SGHTS; CDR2 reads YDEGEE. Trimming removed 0 bases from V and 7 bases from J, with 13 bases in between. This CDR3 has 15 residues. Full variable domain (remainder filled in from reference TRBV5-8 and TRBJ1-4): EAGVTQSPTHLIKTRGQQATLRCSPISGHTSVYWYQQALGLGLQFLLWYDEGEERNRGNFPPRFSGRQFPNYSSELNVNALELEDSALYLCASSLDGRWAEKLFFGSGTQLSVL.

The V call is TRBV30, the J call TRBJ1-4; D might be TRBD1 (6 bases). V was cut by 0 bases and J by 5 bases, with 7 bases left in between. The CDR3 is 13 residues long. Germline CDR1 is GTSNPN and CDR2 is SVGIG (reference sequence). The CDR3 spells CAWSVQGNEKLFF. For the CDR3, the DNA is TGTGCCTGGAGTGTACAGGGAAATGAAAAACTGTTTTTT.

V and J are TRBV5-6 and TRBJ2-7; 7 nucleotides line up with TRBD2. Germline V gives CDR1 SGHDT, CDR2 YYEEEE. The CDR3 is made up of 14 amino acids. V lost 2 bases to trimming and J lost 1 base; unmatched junction nucleotides: 3. CDR3 sequence (DNA): TGTGCCAGCAGCTTAGCGGGGCCTTCCTACGAGCAGTACTTC. Residues: CASSLAGPSYEQYF.

This chain joins TRBV28 and TRBJ1-5; a weak D match, TRBD1 (6 bases). Germline lookup yields CDR1 MDHEN and CDR2 SYDVKM. V lost 6 bases and J lost 6, with 12 bases in between. This CDR3 region has 13 residues. This CDR3 is CASRGTSRQPQHF. The CDR3 DNA sequence: TGTGCCAGCAGGGGGACATCACGTCAGCCCCAGCATTTT.

The chain carries TRBV11-2 and TRBJ2-7; perhaps TRBD1 as D (6 bases). CDR3 size: 15 residues. Trimming cost V 1 base and J 2 bases, with 12 bases left between them. CDR1 is SGHAT, CDR2 FQNNGV, per germline. CDR3 loop: CASSLATGPTYEQYF. Written as DNA, the CDR3 is TGTGCCAGCAGCTTAGCTACAGGGCCCACCTACGAGCAGTACTTC. The complete variable domain, with remaining parts taken from reference TRBV11-2 and TRBJ2-7, reads EAGVAQSPRYKIIEKRQSVAFWCNPISGHATLYWYQQILGQGPKLLIQFQNNGVVDDSQLPKDRFSAERLKGVDSTLKIQPAKLEDSAVYLCASSLATGPTYEQYFGPGTRLTVT.

The rearrangement uses TRBV28 and TRBJ1-1; D uncertain. V lost 6 bases, J lost 3 bases, and 14 bases lay in between. Looked up from germline, CDR1 is MDHEN and CDR2 is SYDVKM. This CDR3 has 14 residues. In DNA form, the CDR3 reads TGTGCCAGCAGCGGCCCGGGGTTGTACACTGAAGCTTTCTTT. Amino acids: CASSGPGLYTEAFF.

About this clone: Compared with germline, one end of the junction differs, possibly owing to a read error. This specimen includes other DNA sequences encoding the same CDR3. The chain couples TRBV6-5 to TRBJ2-7; TRBD1 aligns across 7 bases. The CDR3 sequence is 16 residues long. The germline gives CDR1 MNHEY, CDR2 SVGAGI. The CDR3 DNA reads as TGTGCCAGCAGTTACTCGCGACAGGGTGTGGGGTACGGGCAGTACTTC. Protein sequence: CASSYSRQGVGYGQYF.

The chain uses TRBV6-5 and TRBJ2-7; unclear D gene. Germline lookup yields CDR1 MNHEY and CDR2 SVGAGI. CDR3 length equals 16 residues. V lost 4 bases and J 3 bases, leaving 19 bases between the germline ends. CDR3 region: CASSSRAIQSRYEQYF. The CDR3 DNA sequence: TGTGCCAGCAGTTCTCGCGCAATTCAATCACGCTACGAGCAGTACTTC.

The chain recombines TRBV11-1 with TRBJ2-3, with 8 bases matching TRBD1. V trimming: 2 bases; J trimming: 2 bases; junction bases outside the gene matches: 9. Germline assignment: CDR1 SGHAT and CDR2 FQDESV (reference sequence). The CDR3 covers 17 residues. This CDR3 is CASSLRRNRGVTDTQYF. The CDR3 DNA is TGTGCCAGCAGCTTACGCCGCAACAGGGGGGTCACAGATACGCAGTATTTT. Full variable domain (remainder filled in from reference TRBV11-1 and TRBJ2-3): EAEVAQSPRYKITEKSQAVAFWCDPISGHATLYWYRQILGQGPELLVQFQDESVVDDSQLPKDRFSAERLKGVDSTLKIQPAELGDSAMYLCASSLRRNRGVTDTQYFGPGTRLTVL.

This chain connects TRBV4-3 to TRBJ1-1, with TRBD1 matching 9 bases. Germline loops: CDR1 LGHNA, CDR2 YSLEER. Losses at the gene ends were 5 bases for V and 7 bases for J; bases not matched to a gene: 5. The CDR3 covers 13 residues. The CDR3 DNA follows: TGCGCCAGCAGCTGGGACAGGGTGAGTGAAGCTTTCTTT. Translation: CASSWDRVSEAFF.

This rearrangement joins TRBV7-2 to TRBJ2-5; D not certain. The J call may be in error: the DNA end matches TRBJ2-7 better. CDR3 length: 12 amino acids. The germline V gene has CDR1 SGHTA and CDR2 FQGNSA. The DNA of the CDR3 is TGTGCCAGCAGCTTGTCGGTTAGCGAGCAGTACTTC. This encodes CASSLSVSEQYF.

V gene TRBV13 combines with J gene TRBJ2-3; 9 bases line up with TRBD2. V was pared by 1 base and J by 2 bases, with 4 bases of the junction left unmatched. The CDR3 consists of 16 residues. From germline, CDR1 is PRHDT and CDR2 FYEKMQ (reference sequence). The CDR3 is CASSLASGANTDTQYF. The CDR3 nucleotides read TGTGCCAGCAGCTTAGCTAGCGGGGCTAACACAGATACGCAGTATTTT.

The chain has TRBV6-5 and TRBJ1-6; D might be TRBD1 (6 bases). Trimming stripped 2 bases from V and 3 bases from J, with 8 bases between. Germline CDR1 MNHEY, CDR2 SVGAGI. CDR3 length: 15 amino acids. CDR3: CASSYRTDYNSPLHF. CDR3 bases: TGTGCCAGCAGTTACCGGACAGACTATAATTCACCCCTCCACTTT.

The chain couples TRBV28 to TRBJ1-1; 8 positions match TRBD1. With 6 bases clipped from V and 8 bases from J, the junction kept 14 bases outside the gene matches. The CDR3 length is 15 residues. Germline V CDR1 and CDR2: MDHEN, SYDVKM. Written as DNA, the CDR3 is TGTGCCAGCAGCACAGGGGGTGTCGGGGGGAGGGAAGCTTTCTTT. Protein sequence: CASSTGGVGGREAFF.

The chain joins TRBV7-2 to TRBJ1-3; TRBD1 aligns across 7 bases. CDR1 and CDR2 (germline): SGHTA, FQGNSA. J gave up 0 bases and V 5 bases, and 10 bases lay outside the gene matches. The CDR3 spans 17 residues. The CDR3 here is CASSIALGGTSGNTIYF. The CDR3 coding sequence is TGTGCCAGCAGCATCGCCTTAGGGGGCACCTCTGGAAACACCATATATTTT.

A word on this clone: Distinct nucleotide sequences in the sample also encode this CDR3. The chain couples TRBV5-1 to TRBJ1-1, with D possibly TRBD1 on 5 matching bases. In germline, CDR1 is SGHRS, CDR2 YFSETQ. The CDR3 has 12 residues. The V and J ends lost 1 base and 5 bases respectively, with 6 bases between them. CDR3 coding DNA: TGCGCCAGCAGCTTGCCAGGGACTGAAGCTTTCTTT. Protein: CASSLPGTEAFF.

This clone was recorded a few times. J is TRBJ2-3 and V is TRBV9, with D perhaps matching TRBD1 (6 bases). Germline loops: CDR1 SGDLS, CDR2 YYNGEE. The CDR3 runs 12 residues. V shed 0 bases and J shed 9 bases, with 8 bases lying between them. CDR3 nucleotide sequence: TGTGCCAGCAGCGTAGGTACAGGGACGCAGTATTTT. Translation: CASSVGTGTQYF.

The rearrangement links TRBV30 to TRBJ2-1; 7 bases map to TRBD2. This CDR3 is built from 14 residues. Losses at the gene ends were 1 base for V and 1 base for J; bases not matched to a gene: 1. Looked up from germline, CDR1 is GTSNPN and CDR2 is SVGIG (reference sequence). Written as DNA, the CDR3 is TGTGCCTGGAGTGGGACTAGGTCCTACAATGAGCAGTTCTTC. Its translation is CAWSGTRSYNEQFF. Combining the CDR3 with reference TRBV30 and TRBJ2-1 gives the whole variable domain SQTIHQWPATLVQPVGSPLSLECTVEGTSNPNLYWYRQAAGRGLQLLFYSVGIGQISSEVPQNLSASRPQDRQFILSSKKLLLSDSGFYLCAWSGTRSYNEQFFGPGTRLTVL.

CDR3 residues: CASSYAGTGDGNEQFF. In DNA form, the CDR3 reads TGTGCCAGCAGTTATGCCGGGACAGGGGATGGTAATGAGCAGTTCTTC. The chain carries TRBV6-5 and TRBJ2-1, with 10 bases lining up with TRBD1. J was trimmed by 7 bases and V by 3 bases; bases with no gene match: 9. CDR1 MNHEY and CDR2 SVGAGI come from the germline V gene. The CDR3 contains 16 residues.

The table lists this clone with a count of one. J is TRBJ1-2 and V is TRBV7-9; 8 bases are shared with TRBD1. The germline CDR1 and CDR2 sequences are SEHNR and FQNEAQ (reference sequence). The CDR3 spans 13 residues. The trim removed 5 bases at V and 8 bases at J, leaving 7 bases unmatched. DNA for the CDR3: TGTGCCAGCAGCCAGACGACAGGGGCGGGCTACACCTTC. Translation gives CASSQTTGAGYTF.

The J gene is TRBJ2-2, the V gene TRBV6-1; 8 bases are a match to TRBD2. CDR3 length: 17 residues. Trimming cost V 2 bases and J 6 bases; bases outside gene matches: 11. Germline V gene lookup returns CDR1 MNHNS and CDR2 SASEGT. The CDR3: CASSESVGGEWAGELFF. As DNA, the CDR3 is TGTGCCAGCAGTGAATCCGTCGGGGGGGAGTGGGCCGGGGAGCTGTTTTTT.

On this clone: One junction end disagrees with the germline gene, perhaps due to a read error. This chain joins TRBV19 and TRBJ2-7; 11 nucleotides match TRBD1. The CDR3 totals 15 residues. Per germline, CDR1 LNHDA and CDR2 SQIVND (reference sequence). The CDR3 here is CASSPRTGGSNEQYF. As DNA, the CDR3 is TGTGCCAGTAGTCCTCGGACAGGGGGCTCCAACGAGCAGTACTTC.

The V and J genes are TRBV27 and TRBJ2-1; TRBD1 matches at 7 bases. Germline loops: CDR1 MNHEY, CDR2 SMNVEV (reference sequence). J lost 6 bases, V lost 6 bases, and 11 bases had no gene match. This CDR3 region has 15 residues. The CDR3 sequence: CASRAGTAVGNEQFF. DNA of the CDR3: TGTGCCAGCAGGGCCGGGACAGCTGTAGGCAATGAGCAGTTCTTC.

The rearrangement joins TRBV28 to TRBJ1-5; TRBD1 matches 11 bases. Germline CDR1 reads MDHEN; CDR2 reads SYDVKM. V dropped 4 bases and J dropped 5; count of bases not matched to a gene: 4. The CDR3 runs to 15 residues. This chain's CDR3 is CASSSGQGADQPQHF. Here the CDR3 DNA reads TGTGCCAGCAGTTCAGGACAGGGGGCCGATCAGCCCCAGCATTTT.

The genes are TRBV4-1 and TRBJ2-1; 10 nucleotides line up with TRBD2. The ends lost 1 base at V and 6 bases at J; junction bases unmatched: 6. This CDR3 comprises 16 residues. Germline assignment: CDR1 MGHRA and CDR2 YSYEKL. This chain's CDR3 is CASSQARLAGVNEQFF. The CDR3 region has the DNA TGCGCCAGCAGCCAAGCGAGGCTAGCGGGAGTCAATGAGCAGTTCTTC.